This paragraph covers one T cell receptor beta chain sequence. Its antigen is unknown. This sample was taken from a study of cytomegalovirus exposure and HLA in healthy donors. Study at large: A previous analysis identified approximately 120 million unique TCR beta sequences derived from some 200 million T cells.

The study, taken as a whole, reports: Researchers reported from a later analysis that most CMV-associated TCR beta chains appeared HLA-restricted. Cytomegalovirus-associated status was assigned to around 160 TCR beta chains. One variant, a missense change in DCLRE1C, was linked in a later analysis to TCR beta V- and J-gene trimming.

Trimming stripped 4 bases from V and 4 bases from J, with 10 bases between. Per the germline V gene, CDR1 is LNHDA and CDR2 is SQIVND (reference sequence). This CDR3 has 13 amino acids. PCR employed 60 Vbeta and 13 Jbeta primers. This table comes from immunoSEQ multiplex PCR, and its TCRdb copy is limited to in-frame clones, with some not included. The table records 95,000 to 150,000 clones, about four fifths of them present only once. The J gene is TRBJ1-1, the V gene TRBV19, with a tentative D call TRBD1 (6 bases). The receptor's source is a female donor in good health and CMV-seropositive. Sequencing used PBMCs. CDR3 residues: CASSRVGGTEAFF. CDR3 in DNA: TGTGCCAGTAGTAGGGTAGGGGGCACTGAAGCTTTCTTT.